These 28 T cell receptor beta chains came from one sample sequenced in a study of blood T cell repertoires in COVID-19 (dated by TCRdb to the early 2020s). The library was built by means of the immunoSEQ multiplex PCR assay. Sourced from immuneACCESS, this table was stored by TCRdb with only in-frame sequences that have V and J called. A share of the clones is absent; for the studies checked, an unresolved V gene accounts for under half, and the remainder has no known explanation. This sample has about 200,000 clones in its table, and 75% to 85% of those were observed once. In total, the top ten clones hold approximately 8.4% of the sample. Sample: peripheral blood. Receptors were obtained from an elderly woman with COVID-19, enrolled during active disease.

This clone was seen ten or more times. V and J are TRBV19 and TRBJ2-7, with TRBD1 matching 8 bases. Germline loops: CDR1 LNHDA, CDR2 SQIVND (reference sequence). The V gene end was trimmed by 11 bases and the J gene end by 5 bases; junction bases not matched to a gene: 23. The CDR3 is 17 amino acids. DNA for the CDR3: TGTGCCGAACAGGGGGATCCCATCCGAGGCGCTAAGGACGAGCAGTACTTC. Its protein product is CAEQGDPIRGAKDEQYF.

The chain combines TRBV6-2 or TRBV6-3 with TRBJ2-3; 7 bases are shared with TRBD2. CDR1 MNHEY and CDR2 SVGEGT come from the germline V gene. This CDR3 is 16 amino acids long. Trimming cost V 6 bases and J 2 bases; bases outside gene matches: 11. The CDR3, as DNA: TGTGCCAGCAGCCCCTCGCCAGCGGGGCTCACAGATACGCAGTATTTT. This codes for CASSPSPAGLTDTQYF.

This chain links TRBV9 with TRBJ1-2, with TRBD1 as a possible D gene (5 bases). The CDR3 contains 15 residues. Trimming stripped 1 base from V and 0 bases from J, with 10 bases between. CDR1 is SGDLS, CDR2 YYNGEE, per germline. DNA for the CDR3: TGTGCCAGCAGCGTAACCGGACACGCTAACTATGGCTACACCTTC. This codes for CASSVTGHANYGYTF.

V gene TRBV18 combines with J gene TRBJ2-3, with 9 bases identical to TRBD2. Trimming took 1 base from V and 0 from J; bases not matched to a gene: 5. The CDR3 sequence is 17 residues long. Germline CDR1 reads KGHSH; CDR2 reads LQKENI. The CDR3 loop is CASSPQRGASSTDTQYF. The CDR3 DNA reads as TGTGCCAGCTCACCACAGCGGGGGGCTTCTAGCACAGATACGCAGTATTTT. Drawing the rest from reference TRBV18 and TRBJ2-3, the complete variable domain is NAGVMQNPRHLVRRRGQEARLRCSPMKGHSHVYWYRQLPEEGLKFMVYLQKENIIDESGMPKERFSAEFPKEGPSILRIQQVVRGDSAAYFCASSPQRGASSTDTQYFGPGTRLTVL.

The CDR3 here is CASSQEQGVQPQHF. For the CDR3, the DNA is TGTGCCAGCAGCCAAGAACAGGGAGTGCAGCCCCAGCATTTT. The chain recombines TRBV4-2 with TRBJ1-5; D might be TRBD1 (6 bases). V was clipped by 0 bases and J by 7 bases, with 10 bases between them. Germline V gives CDR1 LGHNA, CDR2 YNFKEQ. CDR3 size: 14 residues.

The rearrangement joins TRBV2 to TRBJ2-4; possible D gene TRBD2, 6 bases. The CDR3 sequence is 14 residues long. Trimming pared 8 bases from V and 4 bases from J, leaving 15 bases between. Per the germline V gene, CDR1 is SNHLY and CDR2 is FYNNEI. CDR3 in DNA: TGTGCCAGCCTTTGGGAGGAGGGTAAAAACATTCAGTACTTC. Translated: CASLWEEGKNIQYF. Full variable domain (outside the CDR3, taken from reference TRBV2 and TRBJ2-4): EPEVTQTPSHQVTQMGQEVILRCVPISNHLYFYWYRQILGQKVEFLVSFYNNEISEKSEIFDDQFSVERPDGSNFTLKIRSTKLEDSAMYFCASLWEEGKNIQYFGAGTRLSVL.

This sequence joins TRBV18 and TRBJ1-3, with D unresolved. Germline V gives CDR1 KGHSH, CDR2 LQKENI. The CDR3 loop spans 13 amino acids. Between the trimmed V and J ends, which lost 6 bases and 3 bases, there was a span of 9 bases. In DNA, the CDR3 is TGTGCCAGCTCGCCGCTCGGTGGAAACACCATATATTTT. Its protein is CASSPLGGNTIYF.

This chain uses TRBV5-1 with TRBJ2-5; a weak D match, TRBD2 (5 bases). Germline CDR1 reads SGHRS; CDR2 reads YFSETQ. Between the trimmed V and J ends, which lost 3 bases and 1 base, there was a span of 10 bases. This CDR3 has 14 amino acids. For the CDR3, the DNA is TGCGCCAGCAGCTACCAGCGGCCCCAAGAGACCCAGTACTTC. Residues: CASSYQRPQETQYF.

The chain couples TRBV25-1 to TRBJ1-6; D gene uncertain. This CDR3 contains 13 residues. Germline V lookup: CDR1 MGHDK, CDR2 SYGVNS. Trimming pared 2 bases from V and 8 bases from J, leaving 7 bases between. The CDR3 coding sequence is TGTGCCAGCAGTGAACAGGAAGATTCACCCCTCCACTTT. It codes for CASSEQEDSPLHF.

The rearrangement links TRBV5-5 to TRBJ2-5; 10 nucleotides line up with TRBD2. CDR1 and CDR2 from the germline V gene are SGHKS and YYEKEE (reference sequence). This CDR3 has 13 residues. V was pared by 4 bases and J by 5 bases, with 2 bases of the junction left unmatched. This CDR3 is CASSVGLAETQYF. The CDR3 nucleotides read TGTGCCAGCAGCGTGGGACTAGCGGAGACCCAGTACTTC.

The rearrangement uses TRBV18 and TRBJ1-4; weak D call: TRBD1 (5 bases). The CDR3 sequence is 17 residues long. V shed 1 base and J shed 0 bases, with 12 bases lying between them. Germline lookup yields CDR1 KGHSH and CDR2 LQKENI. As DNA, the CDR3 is TGTGCCAGCTCACCACTGGGGGGGACTGCAACTAATGAAAAACTGTTTTTT. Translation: CASSPLGGTATNEKLFF.

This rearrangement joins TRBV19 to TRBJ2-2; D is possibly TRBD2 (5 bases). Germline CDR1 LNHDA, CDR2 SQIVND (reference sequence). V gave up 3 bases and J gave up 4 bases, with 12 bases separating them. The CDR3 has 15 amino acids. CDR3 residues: CASSIGGSVTGELFF. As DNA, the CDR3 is TGTGCCAGTAGTATTGGTGGGAGTGTCACCGGGGAGCTGTTTTTT.

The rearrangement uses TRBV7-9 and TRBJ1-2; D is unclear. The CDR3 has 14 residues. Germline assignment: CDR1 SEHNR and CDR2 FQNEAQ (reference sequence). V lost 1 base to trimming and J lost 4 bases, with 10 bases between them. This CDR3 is CASSLGGLIYGYTF. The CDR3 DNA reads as TGTGCCAGCAGCTTAGGCGGACTAATCTATGGCTACACCTTC.

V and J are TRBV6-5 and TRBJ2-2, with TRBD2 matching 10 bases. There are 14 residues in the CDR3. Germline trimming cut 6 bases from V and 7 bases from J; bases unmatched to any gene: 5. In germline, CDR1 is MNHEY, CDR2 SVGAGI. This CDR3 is CASRLAGLIGELFF. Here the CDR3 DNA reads TGTGCCAGCAGACTAGCGGGATTGATCGGGGAGCTGTTTTTT.

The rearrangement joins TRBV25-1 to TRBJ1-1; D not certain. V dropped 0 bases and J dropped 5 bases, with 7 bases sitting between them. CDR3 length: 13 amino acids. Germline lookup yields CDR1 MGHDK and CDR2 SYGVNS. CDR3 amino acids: CASSEYTYTEAFF. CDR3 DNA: TGTGCCAGCAGTGAATATACCTATACTGAAGCTTTCTTT.

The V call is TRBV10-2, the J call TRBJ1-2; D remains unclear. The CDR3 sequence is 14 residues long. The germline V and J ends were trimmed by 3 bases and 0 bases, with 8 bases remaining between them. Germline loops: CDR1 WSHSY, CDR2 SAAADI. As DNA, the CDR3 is TGCGCCAGCAGTGACGGCGGTCCTAACTATGGCTACACCTTC. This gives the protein CASSDGGPNYGYTF.

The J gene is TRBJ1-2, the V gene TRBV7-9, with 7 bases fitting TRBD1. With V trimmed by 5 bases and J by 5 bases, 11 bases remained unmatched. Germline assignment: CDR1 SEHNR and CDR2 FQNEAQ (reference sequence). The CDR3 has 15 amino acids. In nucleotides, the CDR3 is TGTGCCAGCAGCCTATCGGGACAGCGGAGGTATGGCTACACCTTC. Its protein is CASSLSGQRRYGYTF.

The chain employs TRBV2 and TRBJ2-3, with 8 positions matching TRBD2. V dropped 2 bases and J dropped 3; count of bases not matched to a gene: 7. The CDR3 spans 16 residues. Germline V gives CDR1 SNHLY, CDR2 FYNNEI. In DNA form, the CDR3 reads TGTGCCAGCAGTGAATTTTTAGCGGGGAGGACAGATACGCAGTATTTT. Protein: CASSEFLAGRTDTQYF.

CDR3: CASSLAPGTGKTEAFF. As DNA, the CDR3 is TGTGCCAGCAGCTTAGCTCCCGGGACAGGGAAGACTGAAGCTTTCTTT. The chain has TRBV7-2 and TRBJ1-1; 9 nucleotides line up with TRBD1. The germline gives CDR1 SGHTA, CDR2 FQGNSA. V gave up 0 bases and J gave up 5 bases; unmatched junction bases: 7. CDR3 length equals 16 residues.

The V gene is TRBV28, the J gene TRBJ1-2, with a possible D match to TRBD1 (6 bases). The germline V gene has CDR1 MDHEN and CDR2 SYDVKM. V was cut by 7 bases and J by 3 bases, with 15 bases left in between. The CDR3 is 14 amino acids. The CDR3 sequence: CASISGGPDYGYTF. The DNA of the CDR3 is TGTGCCAGCATTTCGGGGGGGCCCGACTATGGCTACACCTTC.

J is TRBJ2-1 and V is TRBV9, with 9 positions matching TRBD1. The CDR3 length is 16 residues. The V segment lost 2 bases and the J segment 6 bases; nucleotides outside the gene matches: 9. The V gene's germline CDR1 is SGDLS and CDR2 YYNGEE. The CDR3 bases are TGTGCCAGCAGCGTCTATTTTGGGACAGGGCCCAATGAGCAGTTCTTC. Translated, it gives CASSVYFGTGPNEQFF.

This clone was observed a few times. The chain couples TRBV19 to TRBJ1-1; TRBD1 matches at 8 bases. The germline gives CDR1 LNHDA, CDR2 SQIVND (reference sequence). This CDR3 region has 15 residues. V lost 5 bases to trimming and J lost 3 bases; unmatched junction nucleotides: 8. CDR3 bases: TGTGCCAGTAGTTTCTCCGGGACAGGCTACACTGAAGCTTTCTTT. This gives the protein CASSFSGTGYTEAFF.

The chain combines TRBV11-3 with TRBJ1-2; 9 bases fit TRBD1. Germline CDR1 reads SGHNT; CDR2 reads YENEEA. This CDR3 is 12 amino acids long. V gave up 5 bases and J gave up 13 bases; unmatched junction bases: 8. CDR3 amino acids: CASSARTGDITF. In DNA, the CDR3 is TGTGCCAGCAGCGCGAGGACAGGGGATATCACCTTC. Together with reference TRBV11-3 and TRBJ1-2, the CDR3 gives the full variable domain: EAGVVQSPRYKIIEKKQPVAFWCNPISGHNTLYWYLQNLGQGPELLIRYENEEAVDDSQLPKDRFSAERLKGVDSTLKIQPAELGDSAVYLCASSARTGDITFGSGTRLTVV.

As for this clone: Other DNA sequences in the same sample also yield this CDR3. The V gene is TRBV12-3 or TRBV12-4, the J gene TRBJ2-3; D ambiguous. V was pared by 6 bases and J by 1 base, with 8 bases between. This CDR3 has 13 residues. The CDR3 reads CASRVGGTDTQYF. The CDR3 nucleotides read TGTGCCAGCAGGGTCGGTGGCACAGATACGCAGTATTTT.

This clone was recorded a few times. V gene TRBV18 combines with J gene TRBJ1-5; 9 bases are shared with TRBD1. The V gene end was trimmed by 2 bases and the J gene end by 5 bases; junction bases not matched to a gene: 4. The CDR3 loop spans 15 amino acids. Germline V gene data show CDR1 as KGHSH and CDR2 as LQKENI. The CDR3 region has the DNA TGTGCCAGCTCACCATATCGGGACAGGGATCAGCCCCAGCATTTT. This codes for CASSPYRDRDQPQHF.

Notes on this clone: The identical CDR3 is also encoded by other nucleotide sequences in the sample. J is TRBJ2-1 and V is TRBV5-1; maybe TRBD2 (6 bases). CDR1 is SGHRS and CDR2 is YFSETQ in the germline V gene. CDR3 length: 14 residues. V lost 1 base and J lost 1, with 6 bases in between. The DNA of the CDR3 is TGCGCCAGCAGCTTGAGCGGGTCCTACAATGAGCAGTTCTTC. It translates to CASSLSGSYNEQFF.

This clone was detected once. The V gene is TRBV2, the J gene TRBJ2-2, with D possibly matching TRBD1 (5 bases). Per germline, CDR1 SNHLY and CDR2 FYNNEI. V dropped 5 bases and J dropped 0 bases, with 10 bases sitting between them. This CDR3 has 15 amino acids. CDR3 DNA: TGTGCCAGCAGTAAGGGGTGGGCGAACACCGGGGAGCTGTTTTTT. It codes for CASSKGWANTGELFF.

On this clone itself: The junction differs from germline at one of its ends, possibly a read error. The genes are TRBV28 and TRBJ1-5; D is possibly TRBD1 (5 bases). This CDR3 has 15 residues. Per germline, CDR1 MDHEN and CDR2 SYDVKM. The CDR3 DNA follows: TGCGCCAGCAGGGATTTAAAGGGACTTTATCAGCCCCAGCATTTT. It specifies CASRDLKGLYQPQHF.